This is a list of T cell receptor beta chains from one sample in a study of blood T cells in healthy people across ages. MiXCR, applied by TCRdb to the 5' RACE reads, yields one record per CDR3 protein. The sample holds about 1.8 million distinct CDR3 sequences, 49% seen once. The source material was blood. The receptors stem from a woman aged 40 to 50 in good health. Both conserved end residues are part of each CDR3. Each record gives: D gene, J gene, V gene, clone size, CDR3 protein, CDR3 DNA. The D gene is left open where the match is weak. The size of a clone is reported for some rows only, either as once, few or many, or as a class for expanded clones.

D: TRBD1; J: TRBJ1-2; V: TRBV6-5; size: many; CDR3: CASSPRTGGYGYTF; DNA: TGTGCCAGCAGTCCTAGGACAGGGGGTTATGGCTACACCTTC
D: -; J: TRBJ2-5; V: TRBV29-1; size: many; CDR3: CSGHITETQYF; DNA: TGCAGCGGACACATAACAGAGACCCAGTACTTC
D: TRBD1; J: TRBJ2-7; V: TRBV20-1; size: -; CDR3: CSARDGGQGAYEQYF; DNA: TGCAGTGCTAGAGATGGCGGACAGGGGGCCTACGAGCAGTACTTC
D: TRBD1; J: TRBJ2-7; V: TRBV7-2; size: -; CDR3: CASSFIQGVKEETQYF; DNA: TGTGCCAGCAGCTTTATCCAGGGGGTCAAGGAAGAGACACAGTACTTC
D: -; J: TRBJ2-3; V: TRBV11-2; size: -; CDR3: CASSPVVGGTDTQYF; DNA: TGTGCCAGCAGCCCCGTGGTAGGGGGGACCGATACGCAGTATTTT
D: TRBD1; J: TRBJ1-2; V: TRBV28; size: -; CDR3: CASSTGVAYGYTF; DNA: TGTGCCAGCTCGACAGGGGTGGCCTATGGCTACACCTTC
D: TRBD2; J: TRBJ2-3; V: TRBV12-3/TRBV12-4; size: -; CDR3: CASSLRGGAFDTQYF; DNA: TGTGCCAGCAGTTTACGGGGGGGCGCATTCGATACGCAGTATTTT
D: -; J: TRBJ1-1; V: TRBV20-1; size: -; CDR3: CSARGGPLMNTEAFF; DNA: TGCAGTGCTAGGGGCGGTCCATTAATGAACACTGAAGCTTTCTTT
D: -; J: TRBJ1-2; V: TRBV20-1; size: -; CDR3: CRAPLQEFILGYTF; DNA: TGCAGGGCTCCTCTGCAGGAGTTTATCCTAGGCTACACCTTC
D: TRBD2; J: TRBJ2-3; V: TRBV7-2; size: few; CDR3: CASSTGLAGGADTQYF; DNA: TGTGCCAGCAGCACGGGACTAGCGGGGGGGGCAGATACGCAGTATTTT
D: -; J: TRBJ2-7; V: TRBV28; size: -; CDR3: CASSRRRTTRYNEQYF; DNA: TGTGCCAGCAGTCGACGACGGACGACCAGGTACAATGAGCAGTACTTC
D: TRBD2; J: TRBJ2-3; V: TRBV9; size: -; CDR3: CASSGRWGLGTDTQYF; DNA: TGTGCCAGCAGCGGGAGGTGGGGACTAGGCACAGATACGCAGTATTTT
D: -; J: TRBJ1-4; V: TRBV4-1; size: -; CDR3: CASSQGGGSGEKLFF; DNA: TGCGCCAGCAGCCAAGGTGGGGGATCGGGCGAAAAACTGTTTTTT
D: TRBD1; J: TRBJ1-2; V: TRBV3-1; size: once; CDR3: CASSQGDRGPSGYTF; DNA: TGTGCCAGCAGCCAAGGGGACAGGGGACCAAGTGGCTACACCTTC
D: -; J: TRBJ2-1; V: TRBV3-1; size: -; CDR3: CASSRVSGIGGRRNEQFF; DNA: TGTGCCAGCAGCCGAGTAAGTGGTATTGGGGGAAGAAGGAATGAGCAGTTCTTC
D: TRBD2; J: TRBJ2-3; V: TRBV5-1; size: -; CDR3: CASSFASGGQISTDTQYF; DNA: TGCGCCAGCAGCTTTGCTAGCGGGGGGCAAATTAGCACAGATACGCAGTATTTT
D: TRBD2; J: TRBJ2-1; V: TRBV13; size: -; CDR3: CASSSPLAGDPDGEQFF; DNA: TGTGCCAGCAGCTCCCCCCTGGCGGGGGACCCCGATGGGGAGCAGTTCTTC
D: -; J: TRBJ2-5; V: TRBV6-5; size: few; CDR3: CASSRTAKETQYF; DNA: TGTGCCAGCAGTAGGACGGCTAAAGAGACCCAGTACTTC
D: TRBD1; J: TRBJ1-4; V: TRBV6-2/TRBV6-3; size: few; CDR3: CASSSGTGGWDSGKLFF; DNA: TGTGCCAGCAGTTCGGGGACAGGAGGTTGGGATAGCGGAAAACTGTTTTTT
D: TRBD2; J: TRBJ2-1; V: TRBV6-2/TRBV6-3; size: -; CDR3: CASTFPGGYSYNEQFF; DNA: TGTGCCAGCACTTTTCCCGGGGGGTACTCCTACAATGAGCAGTTCTTC
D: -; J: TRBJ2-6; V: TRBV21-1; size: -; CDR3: CASSPQGVSGANVLTF; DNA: TGTGCCAGCAGCCCGCAGGGTGTATCCGGGGCCAACGTCCTGACTTTC
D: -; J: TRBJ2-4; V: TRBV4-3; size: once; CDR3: CASSQDMGAEQYF; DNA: TGCGCCAGCAGCCAAGACATGGGGGCTGAGCAGTACTTC
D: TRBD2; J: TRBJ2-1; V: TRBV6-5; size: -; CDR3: CASSYRRGGLNEQFF; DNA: TGTGCCAGCAGTTATCGGCGGGGGGGCCTCAATGAGCAGTTCTTC
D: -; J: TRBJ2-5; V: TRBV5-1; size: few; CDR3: CASSIGRQGGETQYF; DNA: TGCGCCAGCAGCATAGGAAGACAGGGAGGAGAGACCCAGTACTTC